Below, 11 T cell receptor beta chains from the same sample are listed, as sequenced in a study of regulatory T cells in long-lasting Graves disease. Described time point: newly diagnosed GD, antithyroid drugs for less than 3 months. Making the TCR library involved RNA that had been extracted from PBMCs. To make TCR beta libraries, researchers used iRepertoire HTBI primers and Arm-PCR of CDR3 regions. TCRdb reprocessed the multiplex PCR reads via MiXCR and lists one record per CDR3 protein. The sample carries 360,000 or so distinct CDR3 sequences, 12% recorded once. These sequences were also reported in another study, on T cells in Graves' hyperthyroidism and ophthalmopathy.

Source: peripheral blood mononuclear cells (PBMCs), taken at new diagnosis, from a patient treated with antithyroid drugs. All receptors come from a woman younger than 35 with Graves disease.

The V and J genes are TRBV7-2 and TRBJ1-1, with a possible D match to TRBD1 (5 bases). Germline CDR1 and CDR2: SGHTA and FQGNSA. CDR3 length: 15 amino acids. Trimming shortened V by 6 bases and J by 4 bases, and 18 bases separated the two germline ends. The CDR3 region has the DNA TGTGCCAGCAGGACAGAAATATATAGGGGCACTGAAGCTTTCTTT. It encodes CASRTEIYRGTEAFF.

This clonotype has a count of ten or more. CDR3 DNA sequence: TGTGCCAGCAGTTGGACAGCGAACACTGAAGCTTTCTTT. Translated: CASSWTANTEAFF. V and J are TRBV12-3 or TRBV12-4 and TRBJ1-1; a weak D match, TRBD1 (6 bases). V was cut by 4 bases and J by 1 base, with 7 bases left in between. This CDR3 is 13 amino acids long.

At least ten counts were recorded for this clonotype. V is TRBV12-3 or TRBV12-4 and J is TRBJ2-3, with 8 bases fitting TRBD2. The CDR3 length is 15 residues. The V segment lost 10 bases and the J segment 0 bases; nucleotides outside the gene matches: 9. In nucleotides, the CDR3 is TGTGCCACAGAAGGCGCGGGGGGTAGCACAGATACGCAGTATTTT. Translating gives CATEGAGGSTDTQYF.

The genes are TRBV12-5 and TRBJ1-5, with TRBD1 matching over 9 bases. V trimming: 4 bases; J trimming: 4 bases; junction bases outside the gene matches: 5. Germline V lookup: CDR1 LGHNT, CDR2 FRNRAP. The CDR3 contains 15 residues. The CDR3 spells CASGSGQGINQPQHF. The CDR3 DNA reads as TGTGCTAGTGGTTCGGGACAGGGAATAAATCAGCCCCAGCATTTT.

The gene calls are TRBV12-3 or TRBV12-4 and TRBJ1-1; TRBD1 aligns across 10 bases. The CDR3 is made up of 16 amino acids. Losses at the gene ends were 4 bases for V and 0 bases for J; bases not matched to a gene: 5. The chain's CDR3 is CASSSGTGEMNTEAFF. The CDR3 region has the DNA TGTGCCAGCAGTTCCGGGACAGGGGAGATGAACACTGAAGCTTTCTTT.

On this clonotype itself: One end of the junction does not line up with germline, which may come from a read error. This chain uses TRBV11-1 with TRBJ2-1; 14 bases align to TRBD2. This CDR3 comprises 17 residues. Germline assignment: CDR1 SGHAT and CDR2 FQDESV (reference sequence). CDR3 sequence: CASSQDWTSGRNNEQFF. CDR3 DNA sequence: TGCGCCAGCAGCCAAGATTGGACTAGCGGGAGGAACAATGAGCAGTTCTTC.

This clonotype turned up a few times. This chain uses TRBV6-1 with TRBJ2-4; tentatively, D is TRBD2 (5 bases). The germline V and J ends were trimmed by 6 bases and 0 bases, with 18 bases remaining between them. In germline, CDR1 is MNHNS, CDR2 SASEGT. This CDR3 has 17 amino acids. The DNA for the CDR3 is TGTGCCAGCAGCCGGTACGGAAGAGGACTAGCCAAAAACATTCAGTACTTC. This sequence encodes CASSRYGRGLAKNIQYF.

This clonotype was recorded many times. The chain uses TRBV7-2 and TRBJ2-7; D gene ambiguous. Trimming took 2 bases from V and 5 from J, leaving 10 bases between them. This CDR3 is built from 13 residues. The V gene's germline CDR1 is SGHTA and CDR2 FQGNSA. CDR3 DNA sequence: TGTGCCAGCAGCTTATTTGGGGTGGACGAGCAGTACTTC. Its protein is CASSLFGVDEQYF.

This clonotype showed up just a few times. The gene calls are TRBV28 and TRBJ2-1, with D tentatively TRBD2 (5 bases). The CDR3 runs to 16 residues. Germline V gene lookup returns CDR1 MDHEN and CDR2 SYDVKM. The V end was cut by 0 bases, the J end by 4 bases, with 13 bases between. CDR3 in DNA: TGTGCCAGCAGTTTATGGGGGAGCGTGGCGTACAATGAGCAGTTCTTC. This translates into CASSLWGSVAYNEQFF.

This clonotype occurred many times. The rearrangement links TRBV12-3 or TRBV12-4 to TRBJ1-5, with 9 bases identical to TRBD1. J was trimmed by 7 bases and V by 6 bases; bases with no gene match: 10. This CDR3 has 15 residues. The CDR3 nucleotides are TGTGCCAGCAGCCTACAGGGGGCGCTGGGACAGCCCCAGCATTTT. Its translation is CASSLQGALGQPQHF.

This clonotype has at least ten counts. The chain is built from TRBV6-2 or TRBV6-3 and TRBJ2-7, with 9 bases matching TRBD1. With V trimmed by 5 bases and J by 5 bases, 10 bases remained unmatched. This CDR3 is 15 amino acids long. Germline V lookup: CDR1 MNHEY, CDR2 SVGEGT. The CDR3 coding sequence is TGTGCCAGCAGTGATATAAACCGGGACAGGGACGAGCAGTACTTC. It codes for CASSDINRDRDEQYF.